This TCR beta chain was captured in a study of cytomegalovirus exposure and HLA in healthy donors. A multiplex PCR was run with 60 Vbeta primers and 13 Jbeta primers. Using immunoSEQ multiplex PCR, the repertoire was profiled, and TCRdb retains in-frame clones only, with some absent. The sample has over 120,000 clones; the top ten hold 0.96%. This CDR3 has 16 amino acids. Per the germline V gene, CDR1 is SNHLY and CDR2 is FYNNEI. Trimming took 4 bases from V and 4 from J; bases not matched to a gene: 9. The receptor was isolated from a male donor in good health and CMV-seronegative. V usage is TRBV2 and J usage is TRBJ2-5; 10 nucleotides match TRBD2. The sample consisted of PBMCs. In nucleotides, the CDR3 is TGTGCCAGCAGTGGAGTAAGCGGGAGGGCCCCAGAGACCCAGTACTTC. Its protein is CASSGVSGRAPETQYF.